This T cell receptor beta chain is drawn from a study of blood T cell repertoires in COVID-19. Study-wide background: Whether acute or convalescent, the COVID-19 samples came from the United States, Italy and Spain. PBMCs, B-cell-depleted T cells, or T cells were the source of the cDNA or gDNA that made up the material.

Using immunoSEQ multiplex PCR, the repertoire was profiled, and TCRdb retains in-frame clones only, with some absent. The sample lists about 200,000 clones, about 84% occurring once. Participant ages covered roughly 18 to 89 years across about two dozen US areas. Allocation to cohorts depended on clinical history reported by the participants. This CDR3 spans 16 amino acids. The J segment lost 3 bases and the V segment lost 2 bases, leaving 8 bases of the junction unmatched. Looked up from germline, CDR1 is MNHEY and CDR2 is SMNVEV (reference sequence). The sequencing input was PBMCs or T cells enriched from blood (not recorded which). V is TRBV27 and J is TRBJ1-1, with 8 nucleotides matching TRBD1. The receptor's source is a man aged 40-55 years with acute COVID-19. The CDR3 nucleotides read TGTGCCAGCAGTTTAGGACAGGGCGTTCTATACACTGAAGCTTTCTTT. Protein: CASSLGQGVLYTEAFF.